This T cell receptor beta chain derives from a study of T cells in Graves' hyperthyroidism and ophthalmopathy. Regions amplified from RNA transcripts were the TCR beta CDR3 regions. A first-round RT-PCR of the TCR CDR3 used the HTBI primer set. TCRdb re-called the multiplex PCR reads through MiXCR, storing one row per CDR3 protein. This sample carries around 250,000 distinct CDR3 sequences, about 24% of them seen once, and the ten largest clones take roughly 35%. Study results and limitations: A 13 V-J signature model discriminated ophthalmopathy versus stable hyperthyroidism.

Patients with ophthalmopathy all had a Clinical Activity Score of at least 3, a NOSPECS grade of at least 4 and duration under 3 months. Comments on this clonotype: Its antigen is unknown.

The length of the CDR3 is 12 residues. V was trimmed by 3 bases and J by 8 bases, leaving 10 bases between them. Source material: blood. The V call is TRBV12-3 or TRBV12-4, the J call TRBJ1-2; D unresolved. The TCR sequence derives from a middle-aged woman with Graves' ophthalmopathy. The CDR3 DNA sequence: TGTGCCAGCAGTTTGTCAAGAGGAGGCTACACCTTC. Amino acid sequence: CASSLSRGGYTF.